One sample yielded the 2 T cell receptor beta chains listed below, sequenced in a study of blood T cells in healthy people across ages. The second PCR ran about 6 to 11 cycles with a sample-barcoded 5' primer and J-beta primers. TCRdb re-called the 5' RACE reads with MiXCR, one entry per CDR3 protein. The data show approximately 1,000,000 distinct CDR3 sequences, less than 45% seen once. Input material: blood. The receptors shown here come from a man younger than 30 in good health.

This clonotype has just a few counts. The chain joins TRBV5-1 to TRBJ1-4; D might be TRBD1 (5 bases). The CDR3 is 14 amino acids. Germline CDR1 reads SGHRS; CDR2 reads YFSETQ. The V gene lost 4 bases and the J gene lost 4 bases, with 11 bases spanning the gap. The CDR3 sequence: CASSRDGRNEKLFF. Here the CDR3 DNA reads TGCGCCAGCAGCAGGGACGGACGTAATGAAAAACTGTTTTTT.

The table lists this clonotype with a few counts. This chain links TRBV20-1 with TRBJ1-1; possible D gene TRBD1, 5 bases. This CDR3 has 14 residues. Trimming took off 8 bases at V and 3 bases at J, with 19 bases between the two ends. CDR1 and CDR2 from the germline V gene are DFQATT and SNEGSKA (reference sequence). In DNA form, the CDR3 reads TGCAGTACACAGGCCTACAGGACTCACACTGAAGCTTTCTTT. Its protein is CSTQAYRTHTEAFF.